These 14 T cell receptor beta chains share one sample of origin, sequenced in a study of siplizumab effects on memory and regulatory T cells. Measured with immunoSEQ multiplex PCR; TCRdb has only the in-frame clones, and not every one. The sample includes more than 90,000 clones, over 90% seen only once; the top ten take around 12%. Material for sequencing was non-Treg CD4+ T cells sorted from blood. Receptor source: a human donor in good health.

The chain carries TRBV4-3 and TRBJ1-1; D perhaps matches TRBD1 (5 bases). Trimming took off 0 bases at V and 4 bases at J, with 9 bases between the two ends. The CDR3 contains 14 residues. Germline V gene lookup returns CDR1 LGHNA and CDR2 YSLEER. Written as DNA, the CDR3 is TGCGCCAGCAGCCAAGACAGGGACCTCACTGAAGCTTTCTTT. As protein: CASSQDRDLTEAFF.

A single count supports this clone. This chain connects TRBV7-9 to TRBJ2-7; D not certain. V was clipped by 1 base and J by 5 bases, with 6 bases between them. The CDR3 loop spans 12 amino acids. The germline CDR1 and CDR2 sequences are SEHNR and FQNEAQ (reference sequence). CDR3 sequence: CASSLVKDEQYF. The CDR3 nucleotides are TGTGCCAGCAGCTTAGTGAAGGACGAGCAGTACTTC.

The V call is TRBV7-6, the J call TRBJ1-2; TRBD1 matches 9 bases. Germline V lookup: CDR1 SGHVS, CDR2 FNYEAQ. J gave up 0 bases and V 5 bases, and 10 bases lay outside the gene matches. The CDR3 contains 17 residues. In DNA form, the CDR3 reads TGTGCCAGCAGCCTGAAGGACAGGGGCCATTCTAACTATGGCTACACCTTC. Translating gives CASSLKDRGHSNYGYTF.

Only one count was recorded for this clone. The chain employs TRBV12-5 and TRBJ2-1; 9 bases align to TRBD1. There are 16 residues in the CDR3. CDR1 and CDR2 from the germline V gene are LGHNT and FRNRAP. J was trimmed by 7 bases and V by 1 base; bases with no gene match: 8. The CDR3 DNA is TGTGCTAGTGGTTTGGGGGGACAGGGTGTTATAAATGAGCAGTTCTTC. Translated: CASGLGGQGVINEQFF. Full variable domain (missing parts from reference TRBV12-5 and TRBJ2-1): DARVTQTPRHKVTEMGQEVTMRCQPILGHNTVFWYRQTMMQGLELLAYFRNRAPLDDSGMPKDRFSAEMPDATLATLKIQPSEPRDSAVYFCASGLGGQGVINEQFFGPGTRLTVL.

The chain carries TRBV5-1 and TRBJ2-3; 14 nucleotides align to TRBD2. Trimming at V came to 0 bases and at J to 3 bases, leaving 9 bases not matched to a gene. Germline CDR1 is SGHRS and CDR2 is YFSETQ. The CDR3 consists of 19 residues. The CDR3 coding sequence is TGCGCCAGCAGCTTGGGACAGACTAGCGGGAGGGTTAAAACAGATACGCAGTATTTT. Translation gives CASSLGQTSGRVKTDTQYF.

This clone was observed once. The gene calls are TRBV2 and TRBJ2-3, with TRBD2 matching over 14 bases. The V segment lost 4 bases and the J segment 6 bases; nucleotides outside the gene matches: 6. The germline CDR1 and CDR2 sequences are SNHLY and FYNNEI. The CDR3 covers 16 residues. The CDR3 DNA reads as TGTGCCAGCAGTGGGACTAGCGGGAGGCCCAACGATACGCAGTATTTT. Translating it yields CASSGTSGRPNDTQYF.

The gene calls are TRBV5-1 and TRBJ2-5, with 9 bases that match TRBD1. Germline CDR1 and CDR2: SGHRS and YFSETQ. The CDR3 consists of 14 residues. The J segment lost 3 bases and the V segment lost 4 bases, leaving 4 bases of the junction unmatched. The CDR3 sequence: CASSTDRGEETQYF. DNA for the CDR3: TGCGCCAGCAGCACCGACAGGGGGGAAGAGACCCAGTACTTC.

The chain couples TRBV2 to TRBJ2-5, with 10 bases identical to TRBD2. Germline loops: CDR1 SNHLY, CDR2 FYNNEI. Losses at the gene ends were 6 bases for V and 4 bases for J; bases not matched to a gene: 2. This CDR3 spans 13 amino acids. The CDR3 sequence: CASRTSGPETQYF. The CDR3 DNA reads TGTGCCAGCAGGACTAGCGGGCCAGAGACCCAGTACTTC.

The chain joins TRBV12-5 to TRBJ2-6, with a weak D call TRBD2 (5 bases). V was shortened by 8 bases and J by 2 bases, with 22 bases between the two germline ends. CDR3 length: 18 amino acids. Germline CDR1 is LGHNT and CDR2 is FRNRAP. The CDR3 DNA follows: TGTGCTAGTAGTCCCACCCCCGGGGTAGGGACTGGGGCCAACGTCCTGACTTTC. It is translated as CASSPTPGVGTGANVLTF.

CDR3 nucleotide sequence: TGTGCCAGCAGCTTACAGGGTGACACTGAAGCTTTCTTT. Its protein product is CASSLQGDTEAFF. The rearrangement uses TRBV11-3 and TRBJ1-1, with D possibly matching TRBD1 (5 bases). CDR1 is SGHNT, CDR2 YENEEA, per germline. Deletions cut 2 bases from V and 3 bases from J, with 7 bases between. This CDR3 contains 13 residues.

The chain employs TRBV4-1 and TRBJ2-1, with TRBD2 identical over 10 bases. Germline assignment: CDR1 MGHRA and CDR2 YSYEKL. Trimming removed 1 base from V and 5 bases from J; junction bases left unmatched: 5. The CDR3 consists of 16 residues. CDR3 sequence (DNA): TGCGCCAGCAGCCAAGGTAGCCTAGCGGGAGACAATGAGCAGTTCTTC. This encodes CASSQGSLAGDNEQFF.

The rearrangement uses TRBV29-1 and TRBJ2-3, with D perhaps being TRBD1 or TRBD2 (5 bases each). V was pared by 4 bases and J by 1 base, with 6 bases between. From germline, CDR1 is SQVTM and CDR2 ANQGSEA. This CDR3 contains 12 residues. CDR3 nucleotide sequence: TGCAGCGTTGGGGACGGCACAGATACGCAGTATTTT. Its translation is CSVGDGTDTQYF.

This clone was seen a few times. The V gene is TRBV5-1, the J gene TRBJ1-2; D gene uncertain. This CDR3 spans 13 amino acids. Deletions cut 2 bases from V and 1 base from J, with 6 bases between. CDR1 and CDR2 from the germline V gene are SGHRS and YFSETQ. This chain's CDR3 is CASSFNSNYGYTF. CDR3 sequence (DNA): TGCGCCAGCAGCTTCAATAGTAACTATGGCTACACCTTC.

This chain joins TRBV19 and TRBJ2-1, with D possibly being TRBD1 (6 bases). Germline CDR1 reads LNHDA; CDR2 reads SQIVND (reference sequence). This CDR3 comprises 14 residues. V was pared by 4 bases and J by 4 bases, with 11 bases between. Written as DNA, the CDR3 is TGTGCCAGTAGTAAACAGGGTGCTTACAATGAGCAGTTCTTC. Encoded protein: CASSKQGAYNEQFF.